The subject of this entry is one T cell receptor (beta chain). The CDR3 covers 15 residues. V shed 7 bases, J shed 8 bases, and the junction held 15 bases outside the gene matches. Per germline, CDR1 MDHEN and CDR2 SYDVKM. In every patient, relapse followed autologous stem cell transplantation, while exposure to brentuximab vedotin differed. Responses achieved at best were complete response, partial response or progressive disease. This entry is derived from a study of PD-1 blockade in classical Hodgkin lymphoma. TCRdb keeps only in-frame clones here, not all; method: immunoSEQ multiplex PCR. The sample has 20,000 to 25,000 clones; roughly 75% are singletons.

The gene calls are TRBV28 and TRBJ1-2, with TRBD1 matching 8 bases. Material: peripheral blood mononuclear cells (PBMCs), obtained before the second cycle of nivolumab. The clonotype comes from a human donor with classical Hodgkin lymphoma. This chain's CDR3 is CASNPGGQGAFGYTF. The CDR3 DNA sequence: TGTGCCAGCAACCCAGGCGGGCAGGGGGCGTTCGGCTACACCTTC.